The entry below gives a single T cell receptor beta chain sequence along with its context. This clone was seen just once. This receptor's antigen is unknown. No much larger clone is present one base from it, and per-base qualities are unavailable. TCRbeta CDR3 regions were amplified from genomic DNA by means of the immunoSEQ Assay, a bias-controlled multiplex PCR. In the authors' own workflow: Nucleated cell counts per sample were estimated from amplification of reference gene primers within the assay. To quantify the absolute abundance of each unique TCRbeta CDR3 rearrangement, sequence reads were collapsed and filtered. Productive Simpson clonality was computed per sample as the square root of Simpson's diversity index over productive rearrangements. What TCRdb holds here is the immuneACCESS table cut down to in-frame rearrangements. Part of the clones is not present; checked against another copy, under half of the missing clones reflect an unresolved V gene, and the others are unexplained. Clonal size and the V and J genes are those of that table, whereas D and trimming came from the DNA. The sample table contains some 450,000 clones; only one count was recorded for around 90% of them. Less than 0.95% of the sample comes from the top ten.

One collaborating source in Seattle enrolled patients during active infection and followed them longitudinally through the course of disease. Whole blood was collected in K2EDTA tubes by collaborating institutions according to the institutions' own protocols. For TCRbeta analysis, collaborators shipped samples in one of three forms: frozen whole blood, isolated PBMCs, or DNA extracted from either of those sample types. In the germline V gene, CDR1 corresponds to KGHSH and CDR2 to LQKENI. For this chain, trimming is 0 bases at the V end and 8 bases at the J end, and the number of junction bases without a gene match is 5. The CDR3 contains 15 residues, cysteine and phenylalanine counted. Only the CDR3 DNA stays, 45 bases, in frame from base 1. This entry comes from a study of blood T cell repertoires in COVID-19 (dated by TCRdb to about 2020). A note on the overall study: Samples from collaborators originated in the United States, Italy and Spain and spanned both the acute and convalescent phases of COVID-19. The material from the prospective study consisted of cDNA or gDNA derived from T cells, B-cell-depleted T cells, or PBMCs. The repertoires were released in a freely available public database intended as a resource for research on the immune response to SARS-CoV-2. The samples were drawn from two sources: the first 160 participants of the ongoing ImmuneRACE study, and over 950 subjects contributed by 6 global collaborators. Deeply sampled blood TCRbeta repertoires from subjects exposed to, actively infected with, or recovered from COVID-19 were included in the dataset. The sample metadata nearly always contained a de-identified subject ID, COVID-19 status, age in years and sex. Where available, HLA class I and class II types were taken from metadata supplied by the sample provider and were not determined by assay-based typing. Beyond this particular receptor, the publication reports: The quantity of clinical and demographic metadata differed by source and by participant and was supplied without curation.

Recombination linked TRBV18 to TRBJ2-1, with 9 bases matching TRBD2. The TCR comes from a man between 18 and 35 years old with COVID-19, enrolled during active disease. Sequences were obtained from peripheral blood. The CDR3 loop reads CASSPPSGRGDEQFF. The nucleotides read TGTGCCAGCTCACCACCTAGCGGGAGAGGGGATGAGCAGTTCTTC.